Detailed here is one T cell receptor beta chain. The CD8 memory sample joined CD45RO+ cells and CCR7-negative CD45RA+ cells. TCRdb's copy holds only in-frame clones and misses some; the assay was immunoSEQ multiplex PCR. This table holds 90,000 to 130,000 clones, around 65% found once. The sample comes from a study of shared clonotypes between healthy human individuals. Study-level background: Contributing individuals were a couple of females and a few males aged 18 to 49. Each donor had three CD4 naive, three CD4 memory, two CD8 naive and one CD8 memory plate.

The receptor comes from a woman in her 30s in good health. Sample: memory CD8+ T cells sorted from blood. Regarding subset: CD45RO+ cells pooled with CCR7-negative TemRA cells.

CDR3 bases: TGTGCCAGCAGTTTGAGGCCTGGGTATGGCTACACCTTC. The encoded protein is CASSLRPGYGYTF. The chain uses TRBV28 and TRBJ1-2; D ambiguous. Trimming shortened V by 3 bases and J by 5 bases, and 10 bases separated the two germline ends. This CDR3 is built from 13 residues. Germline CDR1 is MDHEN and CDR2 is SYDVKM.